This record concerns one T cell receptor beta chain sequence. TCRdb's copy holds only in-frame clones and misses some; the assay was immunoSEQ multiplex PCR. The profile shows some 250,000 clones, 70% to 90% of them singletons. This specimen belongs to a study of blood T cell repertoires in COVID-19. Study as a whole: Spain, Italy and the United States supplied samples that represented acute and convalescent COVID-19.

CDR1 is SGHTA, CDR2 FQGNSA, per germline. This CDR3 spans 15 amino acids. Trimming shortened V by 1 base and J by 2 bases, and 8 bases separated the two germline ends. This TCR was recovered from a woman aged 25 to 39 who had recovered from COVID-19. The sample comprised peripheral blood. The V gene is TRBV7-2, the J gene TRBJ2-2, with D hard to call. CDR3 in amino acids: CASSLGASNTGELFF. CDR3 in DNA: TGTGCCAGCAGCTTAGGGGCTTCTAACACCGGGGAGCTGTTTTTT.